This T cell receptor beta chain originates from a study of shared clonotypes between healthy human individuals. Study results and limitations: Clonotypes shared by all four donors outscored non-shared clonotypes in generation probability. What rarefaction showed was incomplete sorted-subset sequencing despite large depth.

Points on this clone: Its matching antigen is unknown.

Trimming cost V 4 bases and J 2 bases; bases outside gene matches: 3. The CDR3 is made up of 15 amino acids. The germline CDR1 and CDR2 sequences are LNHDA and SQIVND (reference sequence). Measured with immunoSEQ multiplex PCR; TCRdb has only the in-frame clones, and not every one. The repertoire holds hundreds of thousands of clones, with 74% as singletons. Source material: memory CD4+ T cells sorted from blood. This sample's subset: CD45RA-negative fraction. The chain recombines TRBV19 with TRBJ2-7, with 12 bases identical to TRBD2. The TCR originated in a woman aged 30 to 39 in good health. The CDR3 DNA reads TGTGCCAGTAGTAGTCTAGCGGGAGGGCCCTACGAGCAGTACTTC. Protein: CASSSLAGGPYEQYF.